This note documents a single T cell receptor beta chain sequence. It lacks a known antigen. No base quality values were provided; no much bigger clone lies one nucleotide off. CDR1 and CDR2 (LNHDA, SQIVND) derive from the germline V gene (reference sequence). The CDR3 covers 18 residues, taking in both the cysteine and the phenylalanine. Only the CDR3 part of the read is kept: 54 bases, read in frame from the first base. V sheds 1 base and J sheds 1 base, leaving 19 bases between their ends. TCRbeta CDR3 regions were amplified from genomic DNA using the immunoSEQ Assay, a bias-controlled multiplex PCR. The paper's processing steps were these. Nucleated cell counts per sample were estimated from amplification of reference gene primers within the assay. Sequence reads were collapsed and filtered to measure the absolute abundance of every unique TCRbeta CDR3 rearrangement. For each sample, productive Simpson clonality was calculated as the square root of Simpson's diversity index over productive rearrangements. TCRdb stores this immuneACCESS table with in-frame sequences only. Part of the clones is absent; in the studies checked, under half of the shortfall reflects unresolved V genes, and no reason is known for the rest. V and J calls and clone size follow that table, whereas D and trimming were derived from the DNA. A total of about 190,000 clones appear in this sample, approximately 84% of them only once. The ten largest clones capture roughly 3.2% of the sample.

The sample comes from a study of blood T cell repertoires in COVID-19 (dated by TCRdb to about 2020). Context from the whole study: Samples from collaborators originated in the United States, Italy and Spain and spanned both the acute and convalescent phases of COVID-19. The prospective study material was composed of cDNA or gDNA derived from T cells, B-cell-depleted T cells, or PBMCs. The dataset comprised deeply sampled blood TCRbeta repertoires from subjects exposed to, actively infected with, or recovered from COVID-19. The repertoires were released in a freely available public database intended as a resource for research on the immune response to SARS-CoV-2. The samples were drawn from two sources: the first 160 participants of the ongoing ImmuneRACE study, and over 1,000 subjects contributed by 6 global collaborators. A de-identified subject ID, COVID-19 status, age in years and sex were almost always included in the sample metadata. Where HLA class I and class II types were available, the types were taken from metadata supplied by the sample provider, not from assay-based typing. Overall study outcomes, separate from this receptor: How much clinical and demographic metadata was included differed by source and by participant, and the metadata was provided uncurated.

Participants in the prospective study were enrolled through a virtual design, were aged roughly 18 to 100 years, and lived in 24 United States geographic areas. To assign participants to cohorts, the prospective study relied on clinical history that participants themselves reported in a screening survey and a study questionnaire. Recovered participants in ImmuneRACE Cohort 3 were defined by two consecutive negative NP/OP PCR tests, clearance by a healthcare professional, or resolution of symptoms. Mobile phlebotomists in the prospective study collected whole blood, serum and a nasopharyngeal or oropharyngeal swab from every participant. Additional blood draws and questionnaires over an approximately 2-month period could optionally be provided by prospective study participants. Blood samples from the prospective study were shipped frozen or at room temperature prior to DNA extraction.

This clonotype originated in a woman in her 30s who had recovered from COVID-19. The receptor chain draws on TRBV19 and TRBJ1-1; possibly the D gene is TRBD1, per 5 matching bases. The sequenced sample consisted of PBMCs or T cells enriched from blood (not recorded which). Here the CDR3 is given as CASSIVPGNLFRNTEAFF. The nucleotide sequence is given as TGTGCCAGTAGTATAGTACCAGGGAACCTTTTTCGGAACACTGAAGCTTTCTTT.